This T cell receptor beta chain was observed in a study of blood T cell repertoires in COVID-19. Study in general: In each case, the material was cDNA or gDNA derived from T cells, B-cell-depleted T cells, or PBMCs.

The data were produced by immunoSEQ multiplex PCR, yet TCRdb's version contains in-frame clones alone and is incomplete. The sample lists about 260,000 clones; around 88% were seen once. This clone was counted a single time. The same CDR3 also results from other DNA sequences found in this sample. The CDR3 length is 14 residues. Trimming took 3 bases from V and 1 from J, leaving 9 bases between them. The germline CDR1 and CDR2 sequences are KGHSH and LQKENI. Study members were between 18 and 89 years old and lived in 20 to 30 US regions. Participant reports of clinical history set cohort assignment. The gene calls are TRBV18 and TRBJ1-1; D may be TRBD1 (5 bases). Source material: PBMCs or T cells enriched from blood (not recorded which). This clonotype originated in a woman in her thirties or forties with acute COVID-19. The CDR3 is CASSPTGGNTEAFF. The DNA for the CDR3 is TGTGCCAGCTCACCCACCGGGGGGAACACTGAAGCTTTCTTT.